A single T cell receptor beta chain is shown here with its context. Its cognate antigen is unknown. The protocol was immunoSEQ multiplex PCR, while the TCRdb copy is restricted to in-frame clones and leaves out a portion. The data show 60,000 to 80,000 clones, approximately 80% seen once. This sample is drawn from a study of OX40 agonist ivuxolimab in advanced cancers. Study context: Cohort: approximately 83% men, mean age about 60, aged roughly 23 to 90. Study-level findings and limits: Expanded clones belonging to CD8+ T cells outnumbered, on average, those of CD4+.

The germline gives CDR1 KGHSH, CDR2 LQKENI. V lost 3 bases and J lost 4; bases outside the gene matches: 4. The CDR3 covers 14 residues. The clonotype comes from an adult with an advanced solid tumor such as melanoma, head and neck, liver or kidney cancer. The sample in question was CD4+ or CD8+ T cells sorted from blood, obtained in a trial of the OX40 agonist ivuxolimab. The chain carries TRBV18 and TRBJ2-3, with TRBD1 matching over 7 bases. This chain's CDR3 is CASSPRDSPDTQYF. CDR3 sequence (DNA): TGTGCCAGCTCACCCCGGGACAGTCCAGATACGCAGTATTTT.